A selection of T cell receptor beta chains follows, all from one sample in a study of blood T cell repertoires in COVID-19. TCRdb's copy holds only in-frame clones and misses some; the assay was immunoSEQ multiplex PCR. The table shows around 180,000 clones, with 80% to 90% occurring only once. The sequenced sample was peripheral blood. The receptor source for this set is a man aged 55 to 69 with acute or convalescent COVID-19. CDR3s include the opening cysteine and the closing phenylalanine or tryptophan. A D gene is named only where the DNA matches it firmly. The listing skips clone size in some rows; elsewhere it reads once, few, many or a size class.

TRBJ2-5	.	TRBD2	TRBV7-9	TGTGCCAGCAGCCCGGGGCTAGCGGGAGGACTTATGGAGACCCAGTACTTC	CASSPGLAGGLMETQYF
TRBJ2-1	.	.	TRBV7-2	TGTGCCAGCAGCTCCTCCTACCGCAATGAGCAGTTCTTC	CASSSSYRNEQFF
TRBJ2-7	.	TRBD1	TRBV4-3	TGCGCCAGCAGCCTCGGGACAGGGCGCGAGCAGTACTTC	CASSLGTGREQYF
TRBJ1-5	once	.	TRBV19	TGTGCCAGTAGTGCACCGGGACGCGGGGTTTACGGGGCCCAGCATTTT	CASSAPGRGVYGAQHF
TRBJ1-6	few	TRBD1	TRBV18	TGTGCCAGCTCACCGACCGAGCCCGGGACAGGGCGAGGATCACCCCTCCACTTT	CASSPTEPGTGRGSPLHF
TRBJ1-2	.	.	TRBV7-2	TGTGCCAGCAGCTTGGATCTTTCGGCGGGACATGGCTACACCTTC	CASSLDLSAGHGYTF
TRBJ1-2	.	.	TRBV9	TGTGCCAGCAGCGCCCAGGGCTTTTGGGGCTACACCTTC	CASSAQGFWGYTF
TRBJ1-1	.	TRBD1	TRBV6-6	TGTGCCAGCAGGACCGGGACAGGGGGCGCGGGCACTGAAGCTTTCTTT	CASRTGTGGAGTEAFF
TRBJ2-7	.	TRBD2	TRBV11-1	TGTGCCAGCAGCTGGACGTCTAGCGGGAGCTACGAGCAGTACTTC	CASSWTSSGSYEQYF
TRBJ2-7	.	.	TRBV6-1	TGTGCCAGCAGTGAATTTTCAGGGGACGGCGAGCAGTACTTC	CASSEFSGDGEQYF
TRBJ2-5	.	.	TRBV19	TGTGCCAGTAATGATGGACATCCGCAAGAGACCCAGTACTTC	CASNDGHPQETQYF
TRBJ2-5	.	TRBD1	TRBV7-2	TGTGCCAGCAGCCCCCGGGACAGGGAATCGACCCAGTACTTC	CASSPRDRESTQYF
TRBJ2-5	.	.	TRBV11-3	TGTGCCAGCAGCTTAGCCGCAGGGTCGGTGGAGACCCAGTACTTC	CASSLAAGSVETQYF
TRBJ2-1	.	TRBD2	TRBV13	TGTGCCAGCAGCTCGACTAGCGGGGGAGAGGAGCAGTTCTTC	CASSSTSGGEEQFF
TRBJ2-4	.	.	TRBV9	TGTGCCAGCAGCCCTGCGGTAGCCAAAAACATTCAGTACTTC	CASSPAVAKNIQYF
TRBJ1-2	.	.	TRBV27	TGTGCCAGCAGTTGGACGATGACAGACCACTATGGCTACACCTTC	CASSWTMTDHYGYTF
TRBJ2-7	.	.	TRBV18	TGTGCCAGCTCACCATGGGAGAGTAGCCGCTCCTACGAGCAGTACTTC	CASSPWESSRSYEQYF
TRBJ2-1	.	.	TRBV9	TGTGCCAGCGGAGCGGGCGGCCTCAATGAGCAGTTCTTC	CASGAGGLNEQFF
TRBJ1-1	.	.	TRBV28	TGTGCCAGCAGCCCCGGGGACAAAACGAACACTGAAGCTTTCTTT	CASSPGDKTNTEAFF
TRBJ1-2	.	TRBD1	TRBV11-1	TGTGCCAGCAGCTCCGGACAGGGCTATGGCTACACCTTC	CASSSGQGYGYTF
TRBJ1-1	.	.	TRBV27	TGTGCCAGCAGGCGCGGGGGGGGCGGCACTGAAGCTTTCTTT	CASRRGGGGTEAFF
TRBJ1-3	once	TRBD1	TRBV3-1/TRBV3-2	TGTGCCAGCAGCCCTCGGGACAGGGGAAACACCATATATTTT	CASSPRDRGNTIYF